This T cell receptor beta chain came from a study of glioma-infiltrating T cells after dendritic cell vaccination. About the study: At biweekly intervals, patients got three intradermal dendritic cell vaccine injections. Findings and caveats of the study: Few patients contributed both blood and tumor specimens.

As for this clone: Its antigen remains unknown.

Isocitrate dehydrogenase mutation was absent in all glioblastoma patients. Trimming at V came to 5 bases and at J to 2 bases, leaving 3 bases not matched to a gene. Looked up from germline, CDR1 is LNHDA and CDR2 is SQIVND (reference sequence). The CDR3 spans 15 residues. The PCR used 60 V beta and 13 J beta primers. Measured with immunoSEQ multiplex PCR; TCRdb has only the in-frame clones, and not every one. The sample lists tens of thousands of clones; over 75% were seen once. Material: blood, obtained before dendritic cell vaccination. The V call is TRBV19, the J call TRBJ1-2; TRBD1 aligns across 12 bases. The source is a human donor with glioblastoma. The CDR3 nucleotides are TGTGCCAGTAGTCCCGGGACAGGGGGCAACTATGGCTACACCTTC. This gives the protein CASSPGTGGNYGYTF.